These 13 T cell receptor beta chains came from one sample sequenced in a study of CXCR3-negative and CXCR3-positive naive CD8 T cells. TRB cDNA libraries were made by UMI-labeled 5' RACE. No DNA is given; TCRdb re-called the 5' RACE reads and lists each CDR3 protein once. The specimen's table records about 130,000 distinct CDR3 sequences. The sequencing sample was made of naive CXCR3- CD8+ T cells from blood. Subset denoted: CD45RO-CCR7+CD27+CD95- naive CD8+ T cells lacking CXCR3 (TNR3-). Receptors were obtained from a human donor in good health. Some clones in this sample may be carry-over from other donors' samples.

The V and J genes are TRBV4-1 and TRBJ2-7; TCRdb proposes TRBD1, but this gene call is untestable without DNA. CDR3 size: 14 residues. Germline V gives CDR1 MGHRA, CDR2 YSYEKL. CDR3 amino acids: CASSQGRGAGEQYF.

The V gene is TRBV15, the J gene TRBJ2-5; TCRdb lists TRBD1, though no DNA is available to test this call. Germline lookup yields CDR1 LNHNV and CDR2 YYDKDF (reference sequence). There are 13 residues in the CDR3. The CDR3 loop is CATSSRVGETQYF.

This chain connects TRBV12-3 or TRBV12-4 to TRBJ2-7; TCRdb returns TRBD1, unconfirmable since there is no DNA. The CDR3 length is 16 residues. CDR3 sequence: CASSFELPGGSYEQYF.

The chain combines TRBV7-9 with TRBJ2-7; TCRdb's D gene call, TRBD1, goes unchecked for lack of DNA. Germline V gives CDR1 SEHNR, CDR2 FQNEAQ (reference sequence). The CDR3 has 13 amino acids. The CDR3 here is CASSYRQGPEQYF.

CDR3 region: CASSQDRTSGGNTDTQYF. This chain joins TRBV4-3 and TRBJ2-3; the TRBD2 assignment by TCRdb is unverifiable without DNA. There are 18 residues in the CDR3. Germline V CDR1 and CDR2: LGHNA, YSLEER.

The CDR3 reads CASSSSGQGPDEQFF. The V gene is TRBV12-3 or TRBV12-4, the J gene TRBJ2-1; TCRdb calls TRBD1, which cannot be checked without DNA. The CDR3 sequence is 15 residues long.

The CDR3 here is CASSSFQGRAGQETQYF. V and J are TRBV6-5 and TRBJ2-5; the D gene TCRdb calls, TRBD1, cannot be checked with no DNA. The CDR3 has 17 residues. Germline CDR1 is MNHEY and CDR2 is SVGAGI.

J is TRBJ1-2 and V is TRBV29-1. Germline V gene lookup returns CDR1 SQVTM and CDR2 ANQGSEA. This CDR3 is 13 amino acids long. CDR3 residues: CSVRLAASYGYTF.

V usage is TRBV12-3 or TRBV12-4 and J usage is TRBJ2-3; TCRdb outputs TRBD1, but without DNA this stays unchecked. The CDR3 covers 13 residues. The CDR3 reads CASGGAGTDTQYF.

The chain is built from TRBV20-1 and TRBJ2-1; TCRdb's assignment of TRBD2 cannot be checked, as there is no DNA. The CDR3 runs 14 residues. Per the germline V gene, CDR1 is DFQATT and CDR2 is SNEGSKA (reference sequence). The CDR3 reads CSAEGLAGAYEQFF.

The chain couples TRBV18 to TRBJ2-1; TCRdb's D call of TRBD2 is untestable without DNA. Germline CDR1 is KGHSH and CDR2 is LQKENI. CDR3 length equals 13 residues. The CDR3 here is CASSPGPGNEQFF.

CDR3 amino acids: CASSLWDEQYF. The chain is built from TRBV11-2 and TRBJ2-7. The CDR3 sequence is 11 residues long. Germline loops: CDR1 SGHAT, CDR2 FQNNGV.

The gene calls are TRBV7-6 and TRBJ2-5; TCRdb names TRBD2, which stays unverified in the absence of DNA. The CDR3 length is 16 residues. CDR1 and CDR2 from the germline V gene are SGHVS and FNYEAQ. CDR3 region: CASSYNPSGLQETQYF.